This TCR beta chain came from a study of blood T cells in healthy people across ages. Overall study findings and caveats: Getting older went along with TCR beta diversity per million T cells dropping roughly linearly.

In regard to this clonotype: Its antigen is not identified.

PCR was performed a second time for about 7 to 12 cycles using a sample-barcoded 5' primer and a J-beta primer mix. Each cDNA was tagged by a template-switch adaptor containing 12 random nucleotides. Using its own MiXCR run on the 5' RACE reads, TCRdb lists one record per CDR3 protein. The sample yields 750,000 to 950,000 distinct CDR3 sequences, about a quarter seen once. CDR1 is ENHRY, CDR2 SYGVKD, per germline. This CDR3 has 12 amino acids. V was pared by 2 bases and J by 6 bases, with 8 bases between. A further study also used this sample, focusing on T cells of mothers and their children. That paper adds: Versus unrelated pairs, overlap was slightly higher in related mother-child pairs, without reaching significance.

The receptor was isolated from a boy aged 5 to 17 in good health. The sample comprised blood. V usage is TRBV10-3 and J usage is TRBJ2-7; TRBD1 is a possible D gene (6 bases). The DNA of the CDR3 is TGTGCCATCAGTGAGCAGGGGAGCGAGCAGTACTTC. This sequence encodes CAISEQGSEQYF.